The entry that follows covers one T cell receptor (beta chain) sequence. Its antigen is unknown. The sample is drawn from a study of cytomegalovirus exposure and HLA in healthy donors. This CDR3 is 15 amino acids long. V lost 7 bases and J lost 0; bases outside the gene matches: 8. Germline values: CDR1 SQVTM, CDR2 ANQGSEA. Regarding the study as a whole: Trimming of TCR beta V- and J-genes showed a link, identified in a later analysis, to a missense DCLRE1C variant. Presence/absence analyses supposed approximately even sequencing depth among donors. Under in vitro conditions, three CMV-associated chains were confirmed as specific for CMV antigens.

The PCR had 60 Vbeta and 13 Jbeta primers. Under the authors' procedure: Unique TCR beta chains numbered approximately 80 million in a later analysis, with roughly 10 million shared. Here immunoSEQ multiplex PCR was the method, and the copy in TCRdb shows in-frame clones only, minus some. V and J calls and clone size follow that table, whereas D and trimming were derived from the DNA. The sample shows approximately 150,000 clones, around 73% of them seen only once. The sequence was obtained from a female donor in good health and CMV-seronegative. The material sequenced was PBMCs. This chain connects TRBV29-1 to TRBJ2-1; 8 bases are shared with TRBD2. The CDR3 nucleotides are TGCAGCGCCTCCGGGACTAGTGGCTCCTACAATGAGCAGTTCTTC. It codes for CSASGTSGSYNEQFF.